Sequencing of this TCR beta chain was carried out in a study of regulatory T cells in long-lasting Graves disease. Both iRepertoire HTBI primers and Arm-PCR of CDR3 regions were used to build the TCR beta libraries. In the study's own analysis: Samples jointly harbored about 65 TRBV and 14 TRBJ segments. TCRdb passed the multiplex PCR reads through MiXCR, listing each CDR3 protein once. The V and J calls and clone size are TCRdb's, not the authors'. This table has 350,000 to 500,000 distinct CDR3 sequences, approximately 14% appearing once. Time point given: newly diagnosed GD, antithyroid drugs for less than 3 months. PBMC-extracted RNA yielded the TCR library. These data were likewise used in another study, on T cells in Graves' hyperthyroidism and ophthalmopathy.

Sequenced here: peripheral blood mononuclear cells (PBMCs), sampled at new diagnosis, from a patient treated with antithyroid drugs. The receptor was isolated from a woman in her forties or fifties with Graves disease.

The CDR3 reads CASSQERQGASEQYF. CDR3 nucleotide sequence: TGTGCCAGCAGCCAAGAGCGACAGGGGGCGAGTGAGCAGTACTTC. This chain joins TRBV3-1 and TRBJ2-7; 10 positions agree with TRBD1. Trimming removed 0 bases from V and 7 bases from J; junction bases left unmatched: 6. CDR3 length: 15 residues. Germline V lookup: CDR1 LGHDT, CDR2 YNNKEL (reference sequence).